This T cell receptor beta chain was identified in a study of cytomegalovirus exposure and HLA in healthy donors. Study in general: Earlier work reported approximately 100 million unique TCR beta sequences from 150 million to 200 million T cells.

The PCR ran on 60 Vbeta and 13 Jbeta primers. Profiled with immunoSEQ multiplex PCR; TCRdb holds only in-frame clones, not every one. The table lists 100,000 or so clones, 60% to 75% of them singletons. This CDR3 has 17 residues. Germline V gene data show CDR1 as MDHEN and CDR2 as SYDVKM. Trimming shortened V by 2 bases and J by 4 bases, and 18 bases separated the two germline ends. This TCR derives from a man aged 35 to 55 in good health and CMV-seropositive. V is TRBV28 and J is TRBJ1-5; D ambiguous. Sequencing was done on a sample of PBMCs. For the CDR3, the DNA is TGTGCCAGCAGTTTACGCCCAGGCAGGTCCCCTAATCAGCCCCAGCATTTT. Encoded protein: CASSLRPGRSPNQPQHF.